This TCR beta chain appears in the sequencing data of a study of cytomegalovirus exposure and HLA in healthy donors. General study findings and limits: It was taken for granted in presence/absence analyses that sequencing depth across donors was roughly uniform. Earlier results showed most TCR beta V segments being productive about 87% or about 30% of the time.

CDR1 and CDR2 from the germline V gene are LNHDA and SQIVND (reference sequence). Trimming took 5 bases from V and 3 from J; bases not matched to a gene: 1. The CDR3 has 14 amino acids. Comments on this clone: What it binds is unknown.

A multiplex PCR was run with 60 Vbeta primers and 13 Jbeta primers. The method was immunoSEQ multiplex PCR; TCRdb's version includes in-frame clones alone and lacks a portion of them. The sample carries 130,000 or so clones, around 75% recorded once. Sequences were obtained from PBMCs. The receptor was isolated from a woman in her thirties or forties in good health and CMV-seropositive. V usage is TRBV19 and J usage is TRBJ1-5; 10 nucleotides agree with TRBD1. The CDR3 bases are TGTGCCAGTAGTCGACAGGGGGCCAATCAGCCCCAGCATTTT. This translates into CASSRQGANQPQHF.